This is a list of T cell receptor beta chains from one sample in a study of blood T cells in healthy people across ages. TCRdb independently ran MiXCR on the 5' RACE reads; one entry per CDR3 protein. The sample carries some 1.5 million distinct CDR3 sequences, roughly 43% recorded once. The sequencing input was blood. Receptor source: a woman aged 18-29 years in good health. The CDR3 runs from the conserved cysteine through the conserved F or W. D genes are given only for firm matches. Expanded clones get a size class; other rows say once, few or many, or leave the size out.

>TRBV20-1|18|TRBD2|NA|TRBJ2-1
TGCAGTGCTAGAGATTCAGCGGGAGGGCCCCTAAATTACAATGAGCAGTTCTTC
CSARDSAGGPLNYNEQFF
>TRBV20-1|12|NA|few|TRBJ2-4
TGCAGTGCTAGAGTAGGAGCGGACATTCAGTACTTC
CSARVGADIQYF
>TRBV6-5|14|NA|NA|TRBJ1-2
TGTGCCAGCAGTTCGGACACGGAAGGCTATGGCTACACCTTC
CASSSDTEGYGYTF
>TRBV9|13|NA|NA|TRBJ2-4
TGTGCCAGCAGTCGGTTAGGCGAAAACATTCAGTACTTC
CASSRLGENIQYF
>TRBV12-3/TRBV12-4|17|NA|NA|TRBJ2-1
TGTGCCAGCAGTTCTGACGATGTCCCCGGCTCCTACGATGAGCAGTTCTTC
CASSSDDVPGSYDEQFF
>TRBV19|16|NA|NA|TRBJ2-2
TGTGCCAGTACCGTGACAGGCAACGCGAACACCGGGGAGCTGTTTTTT
CASTVTGNANTGELFF
>TRBV10-3|13|NA|NA|TRBJ1-1
TGTGCCATCAGTGGAGGGGGGCACACTGAAGCTTTCTTT
CAISGGGHTEAFF
>TRBV20-1|14|NA|NA|TRBJ2-7
TGCAGTGCTCCTCCTAGGAGCTCCTACAATGAGCAGTACTTC
CSAPPRSSYNEQYF
>TRBV4-1|14|TRBD1|few|TRBJ2-7
TGCGCCAGCAGCCCCTGGACAGGAATGTACGAGCAGTACTTC
CASSPWTGMYEQYF
>TRBV9|15|NA|NA|TRBJ1-2
TGTGCCAGCAGCGCAACAACCTACACGGACGGAGGCTACACCTTC
CASSATTYTDGGYTF
>TRBV7-9|17|TRBD1|NA|TRBJ2-7
TGTGCCAGCAGCTTAGCGCTTCCGGGACAGGGACACGACGAGCAGTACTTC
CASSLALPGQGHDEQYF
>TRBV9|15|NA|few|TRBJ2-1
TGTGCCAGCAGCGTAAGGGGTAGAGGGCCCAATGAGCAGTTCTTC
CASSVRGRGPNEQFF
>TRBV7-9|15|TRBD2|many|TRBJ2-7
TGTGCCAGCAGCCCCTGGACTAGCGGGATTTACGAGCAGTACTTC
CASSPWTSGIYEQYF
>TRBV12-3/TRBV12-4|14|TRBD2|NA|TRBJ2-7
TGTGCCAGCAGTTGGGGGACTAGCATCTACGAGCAGTACTTC
CASSWGTSIYEQYF
>TRBV20-1|13|NA|NA|TRBJ2-1
TGCAGTGCGCCCGACTCCAGCTTGGATGAGCAGTTCTTC
CSAPDSSLDEQFF
>TRBV7-2|12|NA|few|TRBJ2-1
TGTGCCAGCAGCGACCTATACAATGAGCAGTTCTTC
CASSDLYNEQFF
>TRBV27|14|TRBD1|many|TRBJ2-7
TGTGCCAGCAGTTTTGCCCAACAGGGGGCCGAGCAGTACTTC
CASSFAQQGAEQYF
>TRBV7-4|14|NA|NA|TRBJ2-7
TGTGCCAGCAGTTGCGGTGGGGGTTCCTACGAGCAGTACTTC
CASSCGGGSYEQYF
>TRBV7-9|17|NA|NA|TRBJ1-5
TGTGCCAGCAGCTTGTTCAGGGGAACGGGCGAGGGTCAGCCCCAGCATTTT
CASSLFRGTGEGQPQHF
>TRBV4-2|16|NA|many|TRBJ2-2
TGTGCCAGCAGCGAAGTTGGGGCCGACAACACCGGGGAGCTGTTTTTT
CASSEVGADNTGELFF
>TRBV5-5|15|TRBD2|few|TRBJ2-1
TGTGCCAGCAGGGATTCCTGGACTAGCGTGGATGAGCAGTTCTTC
CASRDSWTSVDEQFF
>TRBV5-4|14|TRBD2|NA|TRBJ2-7
TGTGCCAGCAGCTTAATGGGGGGGGACTACGAGCAGTACTTC
CASSLMGGDYEQYF
>TRBV12-3/TRBV12-4|11|NA|NA|TRBJ2-5
TGTGCCAGCCTGAGAGCTGAGACCCAGTACTTC
CASLRAETQYF
>TRBV6-2/TRBV6-3|13|NA|few|TRBJ1-1
TGTGCCAGCAGCCACTCCCTAAACACTGAAGCTTTCTTT
CASSHSLNTEAFF
>TRBV12-3/TRBV12-4|15|TRBD2|NA|TRBJ2-3
TGTGCCAGCAGTTTACGGCGGGGGACCACAGATACGCAGTATTTT
CASSLRRGTTDTQYF
>TRBV12-3/TRBV12-4|12|NA|NA|TRBJ1-2
TGTGCCAGCAGTTTTCGGGCGAATGGCTACACCTTC
CASSFRANGYTF
>TRBV7-8|16|TRBD1|NA|TRBJ1-5
TGTGCCAGCAGCAGACCGGGACAGGGCCTCCATCAGCCCCAGCATTTT
CASSRPGQGLHQPQHF
>TRBV6-2/TRBV6-3|14|TRBD2|NA|TRBJ2-5
TGTGCCAGTGCGACTAGCGGGAGGTTAAAGACCCAGTACTTC
CASATSGRLKTQYF
>TRBV15|13|NA|NA|TRBJ1-2
TGTGCCACCAGCAGAGGCAACACCTATGGCTACACCTTC
CATSRGNTYGYTF
>TRBV27|15|NA|NA|TRBJ2-7
TGTGCCAGCAGTTTATCGGAGCCGGGGCAATACGAGCAGTACTTC
CASSLSEPGQYEQYF
>TRBV7-2|12|NA|NA|TRBJ2-4
TGTGCCAGCAGCCACACTAGCACTGAGCAGTACTTC
CASSHTSTEQYF
>TRBV2|14|TRBD1|few|TRBJ1-2
TGTGCCAGCCGGACAGGGGTGGGTAGCTATGGCTACACCTTC
CASRTGVGSYGYTF
>TRBV20-1|16|NA|NA|TRBJ2-7
TGCAGTGCTAGAGACCCACCAGCGGCCCAGTACAATGAGCAGTACTTC
CSARDPPAAQYNEQYF
>TRBV10-3|13|TRBD1|few|TRBJ1-1
TGTGCCATCTTCGACAGGGTGAACACTGAAGCTTTCTTT
CAIFDRVNTEAFF
>TRBV9|14|NA|few|TRBJ2-5
TGTGCCAGCAGCGTAGCCGGGACATCGGAGACCCAGTACTTC
CASSVAGTSETQYF
>TRBV7-8|14|TRBD1|NA|TRBJ2-1
TGTGCCAGCAGCTTTACGAGGACAGGGAATGGGCAGTTCTTC
CASSFTRTGNGQFF
>TRBV2|17|TRBD1|NA|TRBJ2-1
TGTGCCAGCAGTGCCCTGAACCGGGACAGATCAGGGAATGAGCAGTTCTTC
CASSALNRDRSGNEQFF
>TRBV28|13|NA|NA|TRBJ1-2
TGTGCCAGCAGTTTCGGCAGACTCTATGGCTACACCTTC
CASSFGRLYGYTF
>TRBV7-2|15|NA|NA|TRBJ2-5
TGTGCCAGCAGCTTAGTGGCGGACTACCAAGAGACCCAGTACTTC
CASSLVADYQETQYF
>TRBV29-1|16|NA|NA|TRBJ1-1
TGCAGCGCCATGTCCAGGCTCGTCCCCATGAACACTGAAGCTTTCTTT
CSAMSRLVPMNTEAFF
>TRBV7-2|17|TRBD1|NA|TRBJ1-1
TGTGCCAGCAGCTTAGGACCAGGGGGCGCGGGGAACACTGAAGCTTTCTTT
CASSLGPGGAGNTEAFF